Included here is one TCR beta chain sequence, with context. Nothing much larger sits one base from this clone, and base qualities are not available. TCR cDNA was synthesized by 5'RACE template switching, which introduced a universal primer site and unique molecular identifiers. cDNA synthesis was primed from both the TCR alpha and TCR beta constant segments. Library amplification involved two PCR steps, and the second step added sample barcodes and sequencing adapters. Sequencing of the libraries was done on either Illumina HiSeq 2500 (2x100 bp) or NovaSeq (2x150 bp). Per the authors' processing: MIGEC was used to demultiplex reads and collapse the reads into UMI consensus sequences, and MiXCR was used for V(D)J alignment. Vaccine-responding clonotypes were defined with edgeR using replicate PBMC samples, requiring FDR below 0.01 and a log2 fold change above 5 up to day 15. Bulk clonotypes were assigned CD4 or CD8 identity according to which sequenced CD4 or CD8 repertoire held them at higher abundance. NS4B-specific clonotypes were defined as those at least 10-fold enriched in dextramer-positive over dextramer-negative fractions; CD4-biased clonotypes were excluded. Using fastp at Q25 and MiXCR, TCRdb reprocessed the public reads and kept productive beta chains. Rows matching on CDR3 protein sequence are summarized as one entry with the most common DNA and genes. Here the V and J calls rest on TCRdb's processing, not on the authors' analysis. This sample holds fewer than 100,000 distinct CDR3 sequences; 8.9% were observed only once. Roughly 17% of the sample is in the top ten clones.

The CDR3 holds 14 amino acids from the cysteine to the phenylalanine. The kept DNA is CDR3 alone, 42 bases in frame from the first base. The germline ends are 15 bases apart after V is trimmed by 8 bases and J by 2 bases. The treatment or condition label of this sample denotes: live attenuated yellow fever vaccine strain. PBMCs were isolated from peripheral blood using a standard Ficoll-Paque protocol. Epitope-specific CD8 T cells were sorted with a dextramer loaded with the yellow fever NS4B epitope peptide, together with anti-CD3 and anti-CD8 staining. RNA was extracted with TriZol from bulk PBMCs, CD4 and CD8 fractions, and dextramer-positive and dextramer-negative fractions. This sample is part of a study of T cells after yellow fever vaccination (dated by TCRdb to about 2019). Broadly, across the study: The SMART-Seq v4 Ultra Low Input RNA kit was used to prepare libraries from fractions with low cell numbers. Two healthy male donors, one aged 18 to 30 and one aged 30 to 40 years, were included in the cohort. To follow T-cell clones before and after both primary and booster YFV17D yellow fever vaccination, bulk TCR alpha and beta repertoires underwent longitudinal sequencing. Blood was drawn at multiple timepoints before and after primary and secondary immunization, with bulk PBMC replicates and cell subsets isolated. Results and caveats for the whole study, not just this receptor: FACS-sorted repertoires could contain abundant contaminating clonotypes from the bulk population, so computational filtering was required. A small fraction of clonotypes appeared in both the CD4 and CD8 compartments, likely as a result of convergent recombination. The secondary T-cell response was found to be weaker but faster than the primary response, with a peak reached on day 5 rather than on day 15. Because the study included only two donors, the extent to which the findings can be generalized is limited. Most clones expanded after primary vaccination (96% of CD4 and 70% to 90% of CD8) were re-detected after the booster, suggesting that broad memory maintenance occurred.

The specimen comprised CD8+ T cells not binding an NS4B(214-222) dextramer, sorted from PBMCs, sampled around 14 days after the first yellow fever vaccination. The label giving this sample's cell subset or site can be read as: NS4B epitope dextramer-negative CD8 T cells. The sequence came from a man aged 18 to 29 who received the YFV17D yellow fever vaccine. The V and J genes are TRBV12-3 or TRBV12-4 and TRBJ2-5; a tentative D match to TRBD1 spans 6 bases. The base sequence is TGTGCCAGCGCTGCCGGGACACTACAAGAGACCCAGTACTTC. Its amino acids are CASAAGTLQETQYF.